Following are 8 T cell receptor beta chains from one sample sequenced in a study of blood T cell repertoires in COVID-19 (dated by TCRdb to 2018 to 2021). Library prep was done by the immunoSEQ multiplex PCR assay. Here the immuneACCESS table is served through TCRdb, limited to in-frame sequences with V and J called. Missing clones are a known gap in these copies; in checked studies unresolved V genes cover under half, and the rest lacks a known reason. The sample table lists under 200,000 clones, approximately 87% of them with a count of one. The ten most abundant clones make up 4.4% of the sample. Material: PBMCs or T cells enriched from blood (not recorded which). These receptors were taken from a woman aged 45-60 years who had recovered from COVID-19.

This clone was seen just once. V is TRBV5-1 and J is TRBJ1-4, with 7 bases fitting TRBD1. V trimming: 0 bases; J trimming: 4 bases; junction bases outside the gene matches: 3. CDR1 and CDR2 (germline): SGHRS, YFSETQ. The CDR3 spans 15 residues. The CDR3 is CASSLGGQSNEKLFF. The CDR3 coding sequence is TGCGCCAGCAGCTTGGGGGGACAGAGTAATGAAAAACTGTTTTTT.

The gene calls are TRBV4-3 and TRBJ2-2, with 12 nucleotides matching TRBD2. Germline V gene lookup returns CDR1 LGHNA and CDR2 YSLEER. V was clipped by 4 bases and J by 4 bases; unmatched bases: 16. The CDR3 runs 20 residues. The CDR3 region has the DNA TGCGCCAGCAGCCGCCAAGGGTCGACTAGCGGGAGCAGGGGCACCGGGGAGCTGTTTTTT. It yields the protein CASSRQGSTSGSRGTGELFF.

The V gene is TRBV6-6, the J gene TRBJ2-7; 8 positions agree with TRBD1. CDR1 MNHNY and CDR2 SVGAGI come from the germline V gene (reference sequence). V lost 6 bases, J lost 6 bases, and 4 bases stayed unmatched. The CDR3 loop spans 12 amino acids. The CDR3 spells CASRIQGAEQYV. Written as DNA, the CDR3 is TGTGCCAGCAGAATCCAGGGGGCCGAGCAGTACGTC.

This sequence joins TRBV27 and TRBJ1-5; D may be TRBD1 (5 bases). Germline CDR1 reads MNHEY; CDR2 reads SMNVEV (reference sequence). The CDR3 has 15 residues. V lost 3 bases and J 4 bases, leaving 13 bases between the germline ends. CDR3 DNA: TGTGCCAGCAGTTTGGGGCAGCATACGAATCAGCCCCAGCATTTT. This codes for CASSLGQHTNQPQHF.

This clone was recorded only once. The rearrangement links TRBV2 to TRBJ1-5, with D uncertain. The V and J ends lost 3 bases and 6 bases respectively, with 15 bases between them. The V gene's germline CDR1 is SNHLY and CDR2 FYNNEI. There are 15 residues in the CDR3. This chain's CDR3 is CASSERLPRGQPQHF. The CDR3 DNA reads TGTGCCAGCAGTGAGAGACTCCCGAGAGGTCAGCCCCAGCATTTT. The complete variable domain, with remaining parts taken from reference TRBV2 and TRBJ1-5, reads EPEVTQTPSHQVTQMGQEVILRCVPISNHLYFYWYRQILGQKVEFLVSFYNNEISEKSEIFDDQFSVERPDGSNFTLKIRSTKLEDSAMYFCASSERLPRGQPQHFGDGTRLSIL.

The rearrangement links TRBV11-3 to TRBJ2-1, with a possible D match to TRBD1 (5 bases). The CDR3 runs 15 residues. Germline V gives CDR1 SGHNT, CDR2 YENEEA. V lost 7 bases and J 0 bases, leaving 13 bases between the germline ends. The CDR3 DNA reads TGTGCCAGCACCCCAGGGCGGAGCTCCTACAATGAGCAGTTCTTC. Translated, it gives CASTPGRSSYNEQFF.

CDR3 sequence reads: CASSLQGTQYF. CDR3 sequence (DNA): TGTGCCAGCAGTTTACAGGGGACCCAGTACTTC. This chain links TRBV28 with TRBJ2-5; possibly TRBD1 for D (5 bases). The CDR3 contains 11 residues. The V gene lost 2 bases and the J gene lost 7 bases, with 5 bases spanning the gap. The germline V gene encodes CDR1 MDHEN and CDR2 SYDVKM.

The sample holds a few counts of this clone. The chain joins TRBV29-1 to TRBJ1-2; D is unresolved. With 7 bases removed from V and 2 bases from J, the gap between germline ends came to 14 bases. The CDR3 has 13 residues. The germline V gene has CDR1 SQVTM and CDR2 ANQGSEA. CDR3: CSGQTGDNYGYTF. CDR3 coding DNA: TGCAGCGGTCAAACGGGAGACAACTATGGCTACACCTTC.